The TCR beta chain under discussion was sequenced for a study of blood T cells in healthy people across ages. Staff drew approximately 9.1 milliliters of peripheral blood from each donor. J was trimmed by 0 bases and V by 4 bases; bases with no gene match: 4. CDR1 and CDR2 (germline): SGHDN, FVKESK. The CDR3 spans 15 residues. Next came a second PCR, run for about 6 to 12 cycles, which used a sample-barcoded 5' primer along with a J-beta primer mix. TCRdb re-called the 5' RACE reads with MiXCR, one entry per CDR3 protein. Of 1.5 million to 2 million distinct CDR3 sequences in the sample, under 30% were seen once. This clonotype turned up a few times. Its antigen is currently unknown. Findings and caveats of the study: Naive T cell percentage by flow cytometry tracked strongly with beta diversity.

The gene calls are TRBV14 and TRBJ2-7; TRBD2 aligns across 9 bases. The receptor was derived from a woman in her twenties or thirties in good health. The sample comprised blood. As DNA, the CDR3 is TGTGCCAGCAGCCGGCGGGAGGGAATCTCCTACGAGCAGTACTTC. Translated: CASSRREGISYEQYF. Full variable domain (outside the CDR3, taken from reference TRBV14 and TRBJ2-7): EAGVTQFPSHSVIEKGQTVTLRCDPISGHDNLYWYRRVMGKEIKFLLHFVKESKQDESGMPNNRFLAERTGGTYSTLKVQPAELEDSGVYFCASSRREGISYEQYFGPGTRLTVT.